The subject of this entry is one TCR beta chain. Its recognized antigen is unknown. The record has no base qualities; no much larger clone is one base away. PBMCs were isolated by Ficoll-Paque density gradient centrifugation. The sample comes from a study of T-cell memory formation after mild COVID-19 (dated by TCRdb to the early 2020s). For the wider study: TCR sequence clusters from the two donors were found to be largely donor specific. The cohort comprised two young, previously healthy adult volunteers, one female and one male. T-cell clones expanding and contracting after mild COVID-19 in two donors were tracked by longitudinal TCRalpha and TCRbeta repertoire sequencing. General findings and caveats noted by the study authors: Contracting CD4+ clones turned up mainly in the CM and EM memory subsets, whereas EMRA was where CD8+ clones were enriched. Clones that contracted from day 15 to 85 showed balanced CD4/CD8 phenotypes, whereas a second wave of clones that expanded from day 15 to 37 leaned towards CD4+. The study included only a couple of mild cases, and larger cohorts that include severe cases with pre-infection samples were judged to be necessary. The detection of some responding clones in pre-infection memory suggests that pre-existing cross-reactive memory T cells joined the SARS-CoV-2 response. Whether the second-wave clones peaking on day 37 were SARS-CoV-2 specific was not confirmed.

The CDR3, from cysteine to phenylalanine, totals 16 residues. The sequence is cut down to CDR3 DNA, 48 bases in frame from base 1. At the junction V is shortened by 6 bases and J by 0 bases, with 17 bases in between. CDR1 and CDR2, per the germline V gene, are LGHNA and YNFKEQ. Sequencing took place on an Illumina NovaSeq 6000. TCRalpha and TCRbeta cDNA libraries were built by 5'RACE with constant-segment primers, adding sample barcodes and unique molecular identifiers. RNA was extracted from every sample with Trizol reagent. The libraries were amplified in two PCR steps, and the second step added a second sample barcode and Illumina TruSeq adapters. Sequencing of the libraries was done on an Illumina NovaSeq, producing 2 x 150 bp paired-end reads. For the original study's pipeline: With migec v1.2.7, reads were demultiplexed and then collapsed into UMI-guided consensus sequences. Using mixcr v2.1.11, UMI consensuses were aligned to TRA and TRB V and J templates and then assembled into clonotypes. Clonotypes were classified as expanded or contracted when called significant by both edgeR and NoisET, with noise models trained on biological replicates. For edgeR calls, the thresholds were a false discovery rate-adjusted p below 0.01 and a log2 fold-change of 1. As an exploratory analysis of dynamics, max-normalized trajectories of the 1000 most abundant clonotypes were examined by PCA with hierarchical clustering. Separately sequenced CD4+ and CD8+ repertoires were used to assign the CD4 or CD8 phenotype of responding clones. TCRdb trimmed the raw reads at Q25, called clones with MiXCR and kept productive beta chains. Merged by CDR3 protein, the rows form single entries marked with the most common genes and DNA. The V and J calls shown here were made by TCRdb, not taken from the authors' results. Counted in this sample were some 250,000 distinct CDR3 sequences; around a tenth of them appeared once. In total, the top ten clones hold more than 20% of the sample.

This TCR was sampled from a man aged 18 to 30 who had mild COVID-19 (a few samples of this study predate the infection). The sample titles of this study are shuffled in the database, so cell type and time point are left out; the donor was told from shared clones. Sequenced material: PBMCs or a T cell subset sorted from them (not recorded which). The rearrangement combines TRBV4-2 with TRBJ1-1, with the D gene too uncertain to name. The sequence in DNA is TGTGCCAGCAGACTCCAAGGTCTGGGAATGAACACTGAAGCTTTCTTT. This codes for CASRLQGLGMNTEAFF.